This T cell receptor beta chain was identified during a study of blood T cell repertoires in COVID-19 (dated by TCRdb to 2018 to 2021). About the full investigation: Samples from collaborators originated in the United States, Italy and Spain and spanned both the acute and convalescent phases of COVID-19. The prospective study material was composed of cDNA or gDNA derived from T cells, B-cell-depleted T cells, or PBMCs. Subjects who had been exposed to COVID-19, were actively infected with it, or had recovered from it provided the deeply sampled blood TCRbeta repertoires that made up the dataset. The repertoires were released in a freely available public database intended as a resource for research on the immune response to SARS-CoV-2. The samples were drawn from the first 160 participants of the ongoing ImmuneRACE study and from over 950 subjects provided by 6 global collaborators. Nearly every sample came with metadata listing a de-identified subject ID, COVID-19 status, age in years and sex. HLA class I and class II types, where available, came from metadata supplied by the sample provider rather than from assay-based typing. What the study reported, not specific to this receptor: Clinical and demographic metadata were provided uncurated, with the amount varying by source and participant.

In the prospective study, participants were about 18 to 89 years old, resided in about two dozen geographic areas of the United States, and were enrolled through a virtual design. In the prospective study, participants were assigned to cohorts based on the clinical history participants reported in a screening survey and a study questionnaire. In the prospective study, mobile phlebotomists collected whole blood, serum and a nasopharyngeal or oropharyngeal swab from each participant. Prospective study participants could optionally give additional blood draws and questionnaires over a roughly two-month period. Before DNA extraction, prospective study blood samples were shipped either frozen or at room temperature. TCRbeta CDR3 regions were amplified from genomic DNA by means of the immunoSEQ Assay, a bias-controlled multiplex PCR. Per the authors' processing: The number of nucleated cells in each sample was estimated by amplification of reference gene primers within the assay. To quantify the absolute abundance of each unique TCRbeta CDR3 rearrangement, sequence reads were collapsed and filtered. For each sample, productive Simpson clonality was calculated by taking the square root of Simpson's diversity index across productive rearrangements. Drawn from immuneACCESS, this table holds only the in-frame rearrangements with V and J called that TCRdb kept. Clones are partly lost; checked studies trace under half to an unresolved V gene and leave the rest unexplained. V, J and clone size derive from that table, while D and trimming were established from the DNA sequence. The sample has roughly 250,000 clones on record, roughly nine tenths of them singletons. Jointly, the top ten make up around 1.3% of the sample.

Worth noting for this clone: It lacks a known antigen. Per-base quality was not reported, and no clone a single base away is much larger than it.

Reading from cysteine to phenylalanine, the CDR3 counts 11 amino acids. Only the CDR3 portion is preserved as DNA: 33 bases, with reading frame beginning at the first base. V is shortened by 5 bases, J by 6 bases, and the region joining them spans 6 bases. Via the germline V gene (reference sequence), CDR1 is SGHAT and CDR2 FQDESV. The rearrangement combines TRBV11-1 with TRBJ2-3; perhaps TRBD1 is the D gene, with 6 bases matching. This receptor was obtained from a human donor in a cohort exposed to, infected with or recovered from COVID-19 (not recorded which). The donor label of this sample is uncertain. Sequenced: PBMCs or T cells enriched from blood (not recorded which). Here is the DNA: TGTGCCAGCAGCGGGGGCGATACGCAGTATTTT. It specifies CASSGGDTQYF.